One sample yielded the 4 T cell receptor beta chains listed below, sequenced in a study of blood T cell repertoires in COVID-19. Data came from immunoSEQ multiplex PCR; TCRdb stores just in-frame clones and leaves some out. The data show approximately 300,000 clones, more than 70% seen once. Sequenced input: peripheral blood. These TCRs come from a woman in her 30s with COVID-19, enrolled during active disease.

The rearrangement uses TRBV7-2 and TRBJ2-7; D may be TRBD2 (5 bases). V was trimmed by 5 bases and J by 0 bases, leaving 14 bases between them. The CDR3 length is 15 residues. Germline assignment: CDR1 SGHTA and CDR2 FQGNSA. CDR3 bases: TGTGCCAGCAGCGCATCCGGACTGATCTCCTACGAGCAGTACTTC. It translates to CASSASGLISYEQYF.

V and J are TRBV6-5 and TRBJ2-7, with D possibly being TRBD2 (6 bases). CDR1 and CDR2 from the germline V gene are MNHEY and SVGAGI. V was shortened by 5 bases and J by 4 bases, with 18 bases between the two germline ends. This CDR3 region has 15 residues. As DNA, the CDR3 is TGTGCCAGCAGTCTCTCCGGCGGGAACTTTTACGAGCAGTACTTC. Protein: CASSLSGGNFYEQYF.

This clone was seen just once. V gene TRBV7-2 combines with J gene TRBJ1-2; tentative D call: TRBD1 (5 bases). With 1 base removed from V and 7 bases from J, the gap between germline ends came to 13 bases. CDR3 length equals 14 residues. Germline V gives CDR1 SGHTA, CDR2 FQGNSA. The CDR3: CASSLGGSPSGYTF. The DNA for the CDR3 is TGTGCCAGCAGCTTAGGGGGCAGTCCTTCTGGCTACACCTTC.

V and J are TRBV30 and TRBJ2-1; 7 nucleotides align to TRBD1. The CDR3 has 13 residues. V gave up 1 base and J gave up 10 bases; unmatched junction bases: 7. The V gene's germline CDR1 is GTSNPN and CDR2 SVGIG (reference sequence). The CDR3 DNA follows: TGTGCCTGGAGTGAATATGGCAGGGGGGAGCAGTTCTTC. Translating it yields CAWSEYGRGEQFF.